This note documents a single TCR beta chain sequence. The CDR3 extends over 15 amino acids. CDR1 is MDHEN, CDR2 SYDVKM, per germline. The V end lost 5 bases, the J end lost 4 bases, and 14 bases lay between the germline ends. Noted treatment: over 15 received Ad26.COV2.S at low or high dose, single or two shots; several received placebo; per-sample allocation not given. All samples were drawn on day 63, counting from the first vaccine or placebo injection. These data originate in a study of Ad26.COV2.S vaccination and SARS-CoV-2 variants. The repertoire was sequenced with immunoSEQ multiplex PCR; TCRdb's copy has only in-frame clones and lacks some. The sample includes a few hundred thousand clones, around nine tenths of them seen just once.

The J gene is TRBJ1-4, the V gene TRBV28; maybe TRBD1 (6 bases). The sequences come from peripheral blood, collected in a trial of Ad26.COV2.S vaccine versus placebo. The sequence was obtained from a person aged 18-65 years who received the Ad26.COV2.S COVID-19 vaccine or a placebo. This CDR3 reads CASSPRTVNNEKLFF. The CDR3 nucleotides are TGTGCCAGCAGTCCCCGGACAGTAAATAATGAAAAACTGTTTTTT.